These 19 T cell receptor beta chains were all obtained from the same sample, sequenced in a study of shared clonotypes between healthy human individuals. Clones were sequenced by immunoSEQ multiplex PCR, and TCRdb holds only the in-frame ones, with some missing. There are about 680,000 clones in the sample; just over 90% occur only once, and 24% lies in the top ten. In the naive CD8 group, cells lacked CD45RO and were positively selected for CCR7, so terminally differentiated effector memory CD45RA+ cells were left out. The sample comprised naive CD8+ T cells sorted from blood. The receptors derive from a young man in good health.

The chain joins TRBV30 to TRBJ2-3, with 9 bases matching TRBD2. This CDR3 contains 14 residues. Germline CDR1 GTSNPN, CDR2 SVGIG (reference sequence). With V trimmed by 2 bases and J by 1 base, 1 base remained unmatched. The CDR3 DNA reads TGTGCCTGGAGTACTAGCGGGCGCACAGATACGCAGTATTTT. It specifies CAWSTSGRTDTQYF.

V gene TRBV7-9 combines with J gene TRBJ2-1; TRBD1 agrees at 8 bases. The CDR3 sequence is 16 residues long. J lost 7 bases, V lost 5 bases, and 13 bases had no gene match. CDR1 and CDR2 (germline): SEHNR, FQNEAQ (reference sequence). CDR3 coding DNA: TGTGCCAGCAGCCAACTCGACAGGGGCGCCTTTAATGAGCAGTTCTTC. Translation gives CASSQLDRGAFNEQFF.

The chain carries TRBV20-1 and TRBJ1-4; D not certain. The CDR3 totals 10 residues. The V gene lost 6 bases and the J gene lost 6 bases, with 5 bases spanning the gap. Germline V gene sequence: CDR1 DFQATT, CDR2 SNEGSKA (reference sequence). CDR3 DNA: TGCAGTGCCGAGGATGAAAAACTGTTTTTT. Translation gives CSAEDEKLFF.

The V gene is TRBV7-9, the J gene TRBJ2-7; D call uncertain. The CDR3 covers 14 residues. V shed 1 base and J shed 3 bases, with 10 bases lying between them. The germline gives CDR1 SEHNR, CDR2 FQNEAQ (reference sequence). CDR3 amino acids: CASSLEPVSYEQYF. DNA for the CDR3: TGTGCCAGCAGCTTAGAACCGGTAAGCTACGAGCAGTACTTC.

The chain links TRBV28 to TRBJ1-2; no firm D call. The CDR3 has 11 amino acids. V was pared by 5 bases and J by 7 bases, with 8 bases between. CDR1 is MDHEN, CDR2 SYDVKM, per germline. The CDR3: CASSRLIGYTF. CDR3 sequence (DNA): TGTGCCAGCAGTCGCTTGATTGGCTACACCTTC.

V usage is TRBV5-1 and J usage is TRBJ2-1, with D perhaps assigned TRBD1 or TRBD2 (5 bases each). V was pared by 5 bases and J by 13 bases, with 16 bases between. The CDR3 contains 12 residues. CDR1 and CDR2 from the germline V gene are SGHRS and YFSETQ. CDR3 coding DNA: TGCGCCAGCAGTTGGACCGGGACGCTCCAGTTCTTC. This codes for CASSWTGTLQFF.

The chain recombines TRBV4-1 with TRBJ2-3; TRBD2 matches at 11 bases. The CDR3 covers 17 residues. V trimming: 4 bases; J trimming: 3 bases; junction bases outside the gene matches: 9. Germline V CDR1 and CDR2: MGHRA, YSYEKL. CDR3 DNA sequence: TGCGCCAGCAGCCCCGAAGGGCTAGCGGGAGGTACAGATACGCAGTATTTT. Its protein is CASSPEGLAGGTDTQYF.

This clone was recorded once. V usage is TRBV10-3 and J usage is TRBJ2-1; tentatively, D is TRBD2 (6 bases). Germline V gives CDR1 ENHRY, CDR2 SYGVKD. CDR3 length: 13 amino acids. V dropped 6 bases and J dropped 6 bases, with 12 bases sitting between them. The CDR3 sequence: CAIRTEGPNEQFF. CDR3 bases: TGTGCCATCAGGACGGAGGGCCCCAATGAGCAGTTCTTC.

V is TRBV27 and J is TRBJ2-5, with D hard to call. The CDR3 totals 11 residues. The V end lost 10 bases, the J end lost 6 bases, and 12 bases lay between the germline ends. The germline gives CDR1 MNHEY, CDR2 SMNVEV (reference sequence). The CDR3: CATFKEKTQYF. CDR3 bases: TGTGCCACCTTTAAGGAGAAGACCCAGTACTTC.

This chain joins TRBV15 and TRBJ2-6; D uncertain. V was clipped by 5 bases and J by 1 base, with 3 bases between them. The CDR3 extends over 13 amino acids. CDR1 LNHNV and CDR2 YYDKDF come from the germline V gene (reference sequence). As DNA, the CDR3 is TGTGCCACCAGCCAATCTGGGGCCAACGTCCTGACTTTC. Protein: CATSQSGANVLTF.

The chain links TRBV5-5 to TRBJ1-4; D is ambiguous. Between the trimmed V and J ends, which lost 6 bases and 8 bases, there was a span of 11 bases. Germline assignment: CDR1 SGHKS and CDR2 YYEKEE (reference sequence). The CDR3 length is 12 residues. CDR3 protein: CASTLRWEKLFF. CDR3 bases: TGTGCCAGCACACTTAGGTGGGAAAAACTGTTTTTT.

The chain employs TRBV5-1 and TRBJ2-2, with TRBD2 matching over 11 bases. Unmatched junction bases numbered 8, after V lost 0 bases and J lost 7 bases. The V gene's germline CDR1 is SGHRS and CDR2 YFSETQ. The CDR3 consists of 17 residues. The CDR3, as DNA: TGCGCCAGCAGCTTGGAACTAGCGGGAGTCGAAAACGGGGAGCTGTTTTTT. Amino acid sequence: CASSLELAGVENGELFF.

The chain uses TRBV9 and TRBJ2-1; possible D gene TRBD1, 7 bases. The CDR3 covers 15 residues. Trimming took 4 bases from V and 4 from J, leaving 15 bases between them. Germline CDR1 and CDR2: SGDLS and YYNGEE. CDR3 DNA: TGTGCCAGCAGCCCTCCTCCAGGGGGGTACAATGAGCAGTTCTTC. Translated, it gives CASSPPPGGYNEQFF.

The rearrangement uses TRBV14 and TRBJ1-4; D is perhaps TRBD1 (5 bases). Trimming took 1 base from V and 3 from J, leaving 6 bases between them. Looked up from germline, CDR1 is SGHDN and CDR2 is FVKESK. CDR3 size: 14 residues. The CDR3 DNA reads TGTGCCAGCAGCCAAGTGGGGGCTAATGAAAAACTGTTTTTT. Its protein product is CASSQVGANEKLFF.

V and J are TRBV11-2 and TRBJ2-3; D is perhaps TRBD1 (5 bases). Trimming cost V 3 bases and J 3 bases, with 16 bases left between them. This CDR3 is built from 16 residues. Germline CDR1 and CDR2: SGHAT and FQNNGV. CDR3 in DNA: TGTGCCAGCAGCTTGTTTGTGACGACAGTGACAGATACGCAGTATTTT. Protein: CASSLFVTTVTDTQYF.

In DNA form, the CDR3 reads TGTGCCAGCAGTGGGGGGGATCACACCACCTACGAGCAGTACTTC. As protein: CASSGGDHTTYEQYF. The chain joins TRBV7-9 to TRBJ2-7, with 7 nucleotides matching TRBD2. V shed 6 bases and J 2 bases; nucleotides not matched to a gene: 10. Germline values: CDR1 SEHNR, CDR2 FQNEAQ (reference sequence). This CDR3 contains 15 residues.

The chain couples TRBV11-2 to TRBJ2-1, with D perhaps being TRBD1 or TRBD2 (6 bases each). This CDR3 is built from 15 residues. V lost 4 bases to trimming and J lost 6 bases, with 16 bases between them. Germline V gives CDR1 SGHAT, CDR2 FQNNGV. CDR3 nucleotide sequence: TGTGCCAGCAGCTCGGGGGACTTCAGGGGCAATGAGCAGTTCTTC. Translating gives CASSSGDFRGNEQFF.

This chain joins TRBV29-1 and TRBJ2-1, with 7 positions matching TRBD2. The CDR3 extends over 15 amino acids. Germline assignment: CDR1 SQVTM and CDR2 ANQGSEA. Unmatched junction bases numbered 13, after V lost 1 base and J lost 10 bases. The CDR3 loop is CSVEGEGQAHGEQFF. CDR3 DNA: TGCAGCGTTGAAGGGGAGGGGCAGGCCCATGGGGAGCAGTTCTTC.

The chain uses TRBV7-9 and TRBJ2-7; TRBD1 matches 10 bases. Trimming took 5 bases from V and 1 from J; bases not matched to a gene: 8. Per the germline V gene, CDR1 is SEHNR and CDR2 is FQNEAQ (reference sequence). The CDR3 has 16 residues. The CDR3 region is CASSLDGQGVSYEQYF. CDR3 coding DNA: TGTGCCAGCAGCCTCGACGGACAGGGGGTTTCCTACGAGCAGTACTTC.